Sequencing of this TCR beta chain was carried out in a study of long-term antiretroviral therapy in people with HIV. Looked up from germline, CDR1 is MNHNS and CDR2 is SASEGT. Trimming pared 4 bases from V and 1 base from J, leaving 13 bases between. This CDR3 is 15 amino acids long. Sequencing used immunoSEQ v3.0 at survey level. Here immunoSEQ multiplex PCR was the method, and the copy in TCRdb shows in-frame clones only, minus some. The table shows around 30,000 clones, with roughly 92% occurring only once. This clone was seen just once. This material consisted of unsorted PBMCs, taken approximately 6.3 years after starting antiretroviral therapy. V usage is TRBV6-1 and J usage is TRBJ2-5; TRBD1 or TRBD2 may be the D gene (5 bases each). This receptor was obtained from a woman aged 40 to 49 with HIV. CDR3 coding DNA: TGTGCCAGCAGTGGATACTCAGGGACCCAAGAGACCCAGTACTTC. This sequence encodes CASSGYSGTQETQYF.